Shown below are 22 T cell receptor beta chains from a single sample sequenced in a study of cytomegalovirus exposure and HLA in healthy donors (dated by TCRdb to 2016 to 2017). Receptor libraries were prepared by the immunoSEQ multiplex PCR assay. For the multiplex PCR, a mixture combining 60 forward primers for TCR Vbeta segments and 13 reverse primers for TCR Jbeta segments was used. Here the immuneACCESS table is served through TCRdb, limited to in-frame sequences with V and J called. Missing clones are a known gap in these copies; in checked studies unresolved V genes cover under half, and the rest lacks a known reason. The sample has roughly 80,000 clones on record. Jointly, the top ten make up about 0.5% of the sample. Sequenced: PBMCs. Receptors originate from a man between 45 and 60 years old in good health and CMV-seronegative.

The chain has TRBV5-1 and TRBJ1-1; D unclear. CDR1 SGHRS and CDR2 YFSETQ come from the germline V gene. Trimming shortened V by 4 bases and J by 0 bases, and 10 bases separated the two germline ends. CDR3 length: 14 amino acids. This CDR3 is CASSPVRMNTEAFF. CDR3 sequence (DNA): TGCGCCAGCAGCCCAGTGCGGATGAACACTGAAGCTTTCTTT.

This rearrangement joins TRBV7-3 to TRBJ1-1; TRBD1 matches at 11 bases. Germline CDR1 reads SGHTA; CDR2 reads FQGTGA. The CDR3 is 15 residues long. The V gene end was trimmed by 5 bases and the J gene end by 6 bases; junction bases not matched to a gene: 8. The CDR3 is CASSEGTGGISEAFF. The CDR3 nucleotides are TGTGCCAGCAGCGAAGGGACAGGGGGTATTTCTGAAGCTTTCTTT.

V gene TRBV11-3 combines with J gene TRBJ2-2, with a possible D match to TRBD1 (5 bases). This CDR3 region has 16 residues. V was shortened by 2 bases and J by 5 bases, with 15 bases between the two germline ends. Per germline, CDR1 SGHNT and CDR2 YENEEA. Here the CDR3 reads CASSLSGGAWTGELFF. The CDR3, as DNA: TGTGCCAGCAGCTTATCGGGTGGGGCCTGGACCGGGGAGCTGTTTTTT.

This chain connects TRBV29-1 to TRBJ2-7; D gene unclear. The CDR3 runs to 11 residues. V was pared by 7 bases and J by 2 bases, with 9 bases between. Germline lookup yields CDR1 SQVTM and CDR2 ANQGSEA. The CDR3: CSAGSTYEQYF. In DNA form, the CDR3 reads TGCAGCGCCGGTTCTACCTACGAGCAGTACTTC.

This chain connects TRBV18 to TRBJ1-2; possible D gene TRBD1, 5 bases. V shed 2 bases and J shed 8 bases, with 18 bases lying between them. This CDR3 spans 15 amino acids. The germline V gene has CDR1 KGHSH and CDR2 LQKENI. For the CDR3, the DNA is TGTGCCAGCTCACCAAGACAGCTGATGGGAAGCGGCTACACCTTC. It encodes CASSPRQLMGSGYTF.

The chain recombines TRBV5-1 with TRBJ1-2; possible D gene TRBD1, 5 bases. Germline CDR1 is SGHRS and CDR2 is YFSETQ. Trimming left V 5 bases short and J 4 bases short, with 6 bases between. This CDR3 is 11 amino acids long. The CDR3 nucleotides read TGCGCCAGCAGAGGGGCCTATGGCTACACCTTC. Translating it yields CASRGAYGYTF.

The chain is built from TRBV19 and TRBJ1-3; D call uncertain. CDR1 LNHDA and CDR2 SQIVND come from the germline V gene (reference sequence). The length of the CDR3 is 17 residues. Trimming removed 5 bases from V and 0 bases from J, with 17 bases in between. The CDR3 region has the DNA TGTGCCAGTAGTCCGGACGGGAGAACGGGCTCTGGAAACACCATATATTTT. Translating gives CASSPDGRTGSGNTIYF.

V gene TRBV25-1 combines with J gene TRBJ2-7, with 8 bases lining up with TRBD1. V dropped 9 bases and J dropped 0; count of bases not matched to a gene: 7. Germline CDR1 is MGHDK and CDR2 is SYGVNS. The CDR3 spans 14 residues. The CDR3 coding sequence is TGTGCCAGTCGAACAGGGGGAAACTCCTACGAGCAGTACTTC. It codes for CASRTGGNSYEQYF.

This chain joins TRBV7-2 and TRBJ1-1; no firm D call. V lost 1 base and J 5 bases, leaving 8 bases between the germline ends. There are 13 residues in the CDR3. Germline CDR1 SGHTA, CDR2 FQGNSA. The CDR3 DNA follows: TGTGCCAGCAGCTTAGGCGTCCTTACTGAAGCTTTCTTT. Translated, it gives CASSLGVLTEAFF.

V is TRBV7-2 and J is TRBJ1-5; perhaps TRBD1 as D (6 bases). Germline V gene lookup returns CDR1 SGHTA and CDR2 FQGNSA. Trimming shortened V by 2 bases and J by 2 bases, and 22 bases separated the two germline ends. The CDR3 is 19 residues long. The CDR3 loop reads CASSLFGGGPSGGNQPQHF. The CDR3 DNA follows: TGTGCCAGCAGCTTATTCGGGGGGGGGCCGAGCGGTGGCAATCAGCCCCAGCATTTT.

The chain is built from TRBV5-5 and TRBJ2-2; 7 nucleotides agree with TRBD1. This CDR3 has 18 residues. Germline lookup yields CDR1 SGHKS and CDR2 YYEKEE (reference sequence). The ends lost 0 bases at V and 4 bases at J; junction bases unmatched: 12. The CDR3 sequence: CASSLAPETGQTTGELFF. In DNA form, the CDR3 reads TGTGCCAGCAGCTTGGCGCCTGAGACAGGGCAGACCACCGGGGAGCTGTTTTTT.

The rearrangement joins TRBV2 to TRBJ1-2; 12 bases align to TRBD1. This CDR3 comprises 14 residues. V was clipped by 6 bases and J by 7 bases; unmatched bases: 6. Germline V CDR1 and CDR2: SNHLY, FYNNEI. The CDR3 here is CASSPGQGAGGYTF. The CDR3 nucleotides read TGTGCCAGCAGCCCGGGACAGGGGGCGGGTGGCTACACCTTC. The complete variable domain, with remaining parts taken from reference TRBV2 and TRBJ1-2, reads EPEVTQTPSHQVTQMGQEVILRCVPISNHLYFYWYRQILGQKVEFLVSFYNNEISEKSEIFDDQFSVERPDGSNFTLKIRSTKLEDSAMYFCASSPGQGAGGYTFGSGTRLTVV.

The chain links TRBV4-2 to TRBJ1-4; D remains ambiguous. Germline values: CDR1 LGHNA, CDR2 YNFKEQ. The CDR3 runs to 12 residues. Trimming stripped 3 bases from V and 7 bases from J, with 6 bases between. Written as DNA, the CDR3 is TGTGCCAGCAGCCAGGAGGGTGAAAAACTGTTTTTT. This codes for CASSQEGEKLFF.

This sequence joins TRBV6-6 and TRBJ2-7, with TRBD1 matching over 7 bases. The V gene's germline CDR1 is MNHNY and CDR2 SVGAGI (reference sequence). Unmatched junction bases numbered 13, after V lost 7 bases and J lost 1 base. The length of the CDR3 is 16 residues. CDR3 loop: CASKKGTGTASYEQYF. The DNA of the CDR3 is TGTGCCAGCAAAAAAGGGACCGGGACAGCGTCCTACGAGCAGTACTTC.

The rearrangement links TRBV27 to TRBJ1-2; no definite D call. V was clipped by 3 bases and J by 2 bases, with 7 bases between them. Germline lookup yields CDR1 MNHEY and CDR2 SMNVEV (reference sequence). This CDR3 is built from 13 residues. The DNA for the CDR3 is TGTGCCAGCAGTTTGACACCCAACTATGGCTACACCTTC. It specifies CASSLTPNYGYTF.

The rearrangement joins TRBV5-1 to TRBJ2-7, with D maybe TRBD2 (5 bases). Germline lookup yields CDR1 SGHRS and CDR2 YFSETQ. This CDR3 spans 13 amino acids. The V end was cut by 4 bases, the J end by 5 bases, with 13 bases between. Here the CDR3 reads CASSLVVGDEQYF. The CDR3 DNA reads as TGCGCCAGCAGCCTCGTGGTCGGGGACGAGCAGTACTTC. Supplemented by reference TRBV5-1 and TRBJ2-7, the full variable domain reads KAGVTQTPRYLIKTRGQQVTLSCSPISGHRSVSWYQQTPGQGLQFLFEYFSETQRNKGNFPGRFSGRQFSNSRSEMNVSTLELGDSALYLCASSLVVGDEQYFGPGTRLTVT.

The chain has TRBV6-5 and TRBJ1-2, with 7 bases lining up with TRBD1. CDR3 length: 15 residues. The trim removed 2 bases at V and 4 bases at J, leaving 7 bases unmatched. Germline V CDR1 and CDR2: MNHEY, SVGAGI. The CDR3 region has the DNA TGTGCCAGCAGTTACGGGCTCGGACAGGTCTATGGCTACACCTTC. Translation gives CASSYGLGQVYGYTF.

CDR3 region: CASQLADEQFF. Written as DNA, the CDR3 is TGTGCCAGCCAGTTAGCCGATGAGCAGTTCTTC. The chain has TRBV7-6 and TRBJ2-1; no reliable D call. Per germline, CDR1 SGHVS and CDR2 FNYEAQ. The CDR3 spans 11 residues. Trimming left V 8 bases short and J 8 bases short, with 10 bases between.

V and J are TRBV13 and TRBJ1-4; 7 bases line up with TRBD1. Germline CDR1 reads PRHDT; CDR2 reads FYEKMQ (reference sequence). The CDR3 loop spans 15 amino acids. The V and J ends lost 6 bases and 6 bases, in that order; junction bases with no gene match: 10. The CDR3: CASSPQGGFDEKLFF. The CDR3 nucleotides read TGTGCCAGCAGTCCACAAGGGGGCTTCGATGAAAAACTGTTTTTT. The full variable domain, rest sourced from reference TRBV13 and TRBJ1-4, is AAGVIQSPRHLIKEKRETATLKCYPIPRHDTVYWYQQGPGQDPQFLISFYEKMQSDKGSIPDRFSAQQFSDYHSELNMSSLELGDSALYFCASSPQGGFDEKLFFGSGTQLSVL.

The chain couples TRBV6-5 to TRBJ1-2; 9 bases align to TRBD1. Germline V lookup: CDR1 MNHEY, CDR2 SVGAGI. The V segment lost 1 base and the J segment 6 bases; nucleotides outside the gene matches: 3. This CDR3 is built from 14 residues. This CDR3 is CASSYLTGGDGYTF. The CDR3 DNA is TGTGCCAGCAGTTACTTGACAGGGGGAGATGGCTACACCTTC.

The chain combines TRBV19 with TRBJ1-1; no firm D call. Trimming took off 0 bases at V and 1 base at J, with 3 bases between the two ends. The germline V gene encodes CDR1 LNHDA and CDR2 SQIVND (reference sequence). CDR3 length equals 13 residues. CDR3 region: CASSIDRNTEAFF. The CDR3 DNA reads TGTGCCAGTAGTATAGATCGGAACACTGAAGCTTTCTTT.

The V call is TRBV7-9, the J call TRBJ1-6, with 8 bases that match TRBD1. The CDR3 contains 16 residues. Germline loops: CDR1 SEHNR, CDR2 FQNEAQ (reference sequence). V lost 2 bases and J lost 5; bases outside the gene matches: 5. The CDR3 DNA reads as TGTGCCAGCAGCTTATGGTCGGGACAGGATAATTCACCCCTCCACTTT. Encoded protein: CASSLWSGQDNSPLHF. The whole variable domain, filled in from reference TRBV7-9 and TRBJ1-6, reads DTGVSQNPRHKITKRGQNVTFRCDPISEHNRLYWYRQTLGQGPEFLTYFQNEAQLEKSRLLSDRFSAERPKGSFSTLEIQRTEQGDSAMYLCASSLWSGQDNSPLHFGNGTRLTVT.